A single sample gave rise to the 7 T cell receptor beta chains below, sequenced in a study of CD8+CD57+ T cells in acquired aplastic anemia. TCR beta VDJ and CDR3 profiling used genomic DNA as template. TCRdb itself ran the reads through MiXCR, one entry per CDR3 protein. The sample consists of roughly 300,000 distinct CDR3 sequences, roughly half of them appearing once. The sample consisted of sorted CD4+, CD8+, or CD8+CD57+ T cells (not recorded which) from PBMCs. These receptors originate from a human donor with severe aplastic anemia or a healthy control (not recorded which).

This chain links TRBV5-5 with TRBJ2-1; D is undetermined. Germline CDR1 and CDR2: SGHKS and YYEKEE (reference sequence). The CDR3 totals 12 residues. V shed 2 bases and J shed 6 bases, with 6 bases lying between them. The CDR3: CASSFYSNEQFF. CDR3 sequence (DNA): TGTGCCAGCAGCTTCTACAGCAATGAGCAGTTCTTC.

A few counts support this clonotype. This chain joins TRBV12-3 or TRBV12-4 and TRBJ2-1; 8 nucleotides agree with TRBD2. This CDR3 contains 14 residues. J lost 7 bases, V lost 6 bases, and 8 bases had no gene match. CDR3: CASSRGGGLNEQFF. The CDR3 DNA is TGTGCCAGCAGCCGGGGGGGGGGCCTAAATGAGCAGTTCTTC.

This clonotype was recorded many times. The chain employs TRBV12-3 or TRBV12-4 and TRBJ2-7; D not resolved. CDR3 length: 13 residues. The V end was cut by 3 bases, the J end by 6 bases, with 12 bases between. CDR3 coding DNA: TGTGCCAGCAGTTTTGCGACGAAATCCGAGCAGTACTTC. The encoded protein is CASSFATKSEQYF.

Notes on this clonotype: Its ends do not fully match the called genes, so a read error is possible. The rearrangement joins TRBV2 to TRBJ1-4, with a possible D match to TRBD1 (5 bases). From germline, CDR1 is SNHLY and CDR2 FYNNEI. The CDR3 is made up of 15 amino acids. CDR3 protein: CASTWGTALNETLFF. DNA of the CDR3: TGTGCCAGCACGTGGGGGACGGCGCTTAATGAAACACTGTTTTTT. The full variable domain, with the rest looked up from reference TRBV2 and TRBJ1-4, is EPEVTQTPSHQVTQMGQEVILRCVPISNHLYFYWYRQILGQKVEFLVSFYNNEISEKSEIFDDQFSVERPDGSNFTLKIRSTKLEDSAMYFCASTWGTALNETLFFGSGTQLSVL.

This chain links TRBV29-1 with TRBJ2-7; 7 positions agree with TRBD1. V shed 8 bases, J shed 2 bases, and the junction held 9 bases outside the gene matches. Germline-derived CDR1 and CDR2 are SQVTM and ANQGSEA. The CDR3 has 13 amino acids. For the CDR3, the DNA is TGCAGCAGCTCTACCGGGACAGCCTACGAGCAGTACTTC. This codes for CSSSTGTAYEQYF.

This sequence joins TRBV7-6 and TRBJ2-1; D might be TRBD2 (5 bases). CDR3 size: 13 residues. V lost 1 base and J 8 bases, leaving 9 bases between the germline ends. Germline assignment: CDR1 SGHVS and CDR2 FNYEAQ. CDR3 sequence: CASSLVSSHEQFF. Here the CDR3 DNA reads TGTGCCAGCAGCTTAGTCTCTAGCCATGAGCAGTTCTTC.

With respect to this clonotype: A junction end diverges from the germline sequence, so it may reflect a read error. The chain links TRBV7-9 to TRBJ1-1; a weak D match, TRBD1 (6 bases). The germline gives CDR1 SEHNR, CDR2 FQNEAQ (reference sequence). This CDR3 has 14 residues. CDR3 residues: CASSLGTVNAEALF. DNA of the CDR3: TGTGCCAGCAGCTTAGGGACAGTGAACGCTGAAGCTCTCTTT.